The 26 T cell receptor beta chains below come from one sample, sequenced in a study of T cell responses to AZD1222 COVID-19 vaccine. Here immunoSEQ multiplex PCR was the method, and the copy in TCRdb shows in-frame clones only, minus some. The data hold roughly 200,000 clones, with 90% to 95% observed a single time. This material consisted of peripheral blood, taken 28 days after the second dose of the MenACWY control vaccine. The receptor source for this set is an adult who received the MenACWY meningococcal vaccine as a control.

The rearrangement joins TRBV7-8 to TRBJ1-3; D remains ambiguous. Trimming removed 2 bases from V and 1 base from J, with 15 bases in between. This CDR3 has 17 residues. Germline assignment: CDR1 SGHVS and CDR2 FQNEAQ. CDR3 bases: TGTGCCAGCAGCTTAATCGGAGTGGAGGAGTCTGGAAACACCATATATTTT. Translating gives CASSLIGVEESGNTIYF.

The rearrangement uses TRBV28 and TRBJ2-7; the match to TRBD2 covers 11 bases. This CDR3 comprises 16 residues. From germline, CDR1 is MDHEN and CDR2 SYDVKM. V was clipped by 6 bases and J by 2 bases; unmatched bases: 9. The CDR3 DNA follows: TGTGCCAGCAGCTTAGCGGGACTAGCGGTTACCTACGAGCAGTACTTC. It yields the protein CASSLAGLAVTYEQYF.

This chain connects TRBV25-1 to TRBJ1-1; D remains unclear. Trimming left V 4 bases short and J 1 base short, with 7 bases between. The CDR3 extends over 13 amino acids. Per germline, CDR1 MGHDK and CDR2 SYGVNS. The DNA of the CDR3 is TGTGCCAGCAGTGCTGGGGAGAACACTGAAGCTTTCTTT. This gives the protein CASSAGENTEAFF. Full variable domain (missing parts from reference TRBV25-1 and TRBJ1-1): EADIYQTPRYLVIGTGKKITLECSQTMGHDKMYWYQQDPGMELHLIHYSYGVNSTEKGDLSSESTVSRIRTEHFPLTLESARPSHTSQYLCASSAGENTEAFFGQGTRLTVV.

The chain joins TRBV28 to TRBJ2-5, with 16 bases lining up with TRBD2. The CDR3 covers 18 residues. The trim removed 4 bases at V and 7 bases at J, leaving 12 bases unmatched. In germline, CDR1 is MDHEN, CDR2 SYDVKM. The CDR3 region has the DNA TGTGCCAGCAGTTCGCGCCCGGGACTAGCGGGAGGGCTGGGGACCCAGTACTTC. As protein: CASSSRPGLAGGLGTQYF. Full variable domain (remainder filled in from reference TRBV28 and TRBJ2-5): DVKVTQSSRYLVKRTGEKVFLECVQDMDHENMFWYRQDPGLGLRLIYFSYDVKMKEKGDIPEGYSVSREKKERFSLILESASTNQTSMYLCASSSRPGLAGGLGTQYFGPGTRLLVL.

The rearrangement joins TRBV27 to TRBJ1-2; 7 nucleotides align to TRBD1. Germline CDR1 is MNHEY and CDR2 is SMNVEV (reference sequence). Losses at the gene ends were 6 bases for V and 3 bases for J; bases not matched to a gene: 10. The CDR3 length is 15 residues. The CDR3 loop reads CASSPLTGPHYGYTF. The CDR3 region has the DNA TGTGCCAGCAGCCCTCTGACAGGGCCCCACTATGGCTACACCTTC.

The chain joins TRBV5-3 to TRBJ1-5, with TRBD1 matching 7 bases. TRBV5-3 is placed among ORFs of uncertain function. CDR3 length equals 16 residues. Trimming cost V 3 bases and J 1 base; bases outside gene matches: 7. In DNA form, the CDR3 reads TGTGCCAGAAGCTCCGTACGACAGGGCAGCAATCAGCCCCAGCATTTT. Its translation: CARSSVRQGSNQPQHF.

This chain joins TRBV24-1 and TRBJ1-2; TRBD1 is a possible D gene (5 bases). CDR3 length equals 11 residues. V lost 10 bases to trimming and J lost 8 bases, with 13 bases between them. CDR1 KGHDR and CDR2 SFDVKD come from the germline V gene. CDR3 loop: CATRGTEGYTF. CDR3 bases: TGTGCCACGCGAGGGACCGAGGGCTACACCTTC.

Note on this clone: Other DNA sequences within the sample encode an identical CDR3. The V call is TRBV19, the J call TRBJ2-3; no firm D call. The CDR3 has 12 residues. Germline CDR1 reads LNHDA; CDR2 reads SQIVND (reference sequence). Between the trimmed V and J ends, which lost 8 bases and 3 bases, there was a span of 9 bases. The CDR3 region has the DNA TGTGCCAGTGTGGGCCAAACAGATACGCAGTATTTT. It encodes CASVGQTDTQYF.

The chain joins TRBV9 to TRBJ1-1, with 7 bases matching TRBD1. Germline values: CDR1 SGDLS, CDR2 YYNGEE. The junction had 6 bases not matched to a gene; V was cut back by 2 bases and J by 5 bases. This CDR3 is built from 14 residues. CDR3 bases: TGTGCCAGCAGCGTCAAGGGGGCGAGTACTGAAGCTTTCTTT. This encodes CASSVKGASTEAFF.

This chain uses TRBV3-1 (or the pseudogene TRBV3-2) with TRBJ1-5; D uncertain. The V end lost 1 base, the J end lost 6 bases, and 7 bases lay between the germline ends. CDR3 length: 13 residues. Germline V lookup: CDR1 LGHDT, CDR2 YNNKEL (reference sequence). The CDR3 loop is CASSQARRQPQHF. The CDR3 nucleotides read TGTGCCAGCAGCCAAGCCAGGCGTCAGCCCCAGCATTTT.

The V and J genes are TRBV9 and TRBJ1-4, with D uncertain. Germline CDR1 reads SGDLS; CDR2 reads YYNGEE. V was trimmed by 4 bases and J by 2 bases, leaving 15 bases between them. The CDR3 runs 16 residues. CDR3 loop: CASSIDPSGTNEKLFF. The CDR3 nucleotides read TGTGCCAGCAGCATAGATCCTTCAGGCACTAATGAAAAACTGTTTTTT. Drawing the rest from reference TRBV9 and TRBJ1-4, the complete variable domain is DSGVTQTPKHLITATGQRVTLRCSPRSGDLSVYWYQQSLDQGLQFLIQYYNGEERAKGNILERFSAQQFPDLHSELNLSSLELGDSALYFCASSIDPSGTNEKLFFGSGTQLSVL.

The gene calls are TRBV29-1 and TRBJ2-5; D is perhaps TRBD2 (5 bases). Germline values: CDR1 SQVTM, CDR2 ANQGSEA. This CDR3 spans 13 amino acids. Trimming removed 3 bases at V and 5 bases at J, with 13 bases between. The CDR3 sequence: CSVETTTRETQYF. CDR3 bases: TGCAGCGTTGAGACTACGACGCGTGAGACCCAGTACTTC.

This clone was picked up one time. The V call is TRBV7-8, the J call TRBJ1-5; no clear D gene. V was pared by 1 base and J by 5 bases, with 6 bases between. In germline, CDR1 is SGHVS, CDR2 FQNEAQ. The CDR3 is made up of 13 amino acids. CDR3: CASSLGADQPQHF. The DNA of the CDR3 is TGTGCCAGCAGCTTAGGAGCAGATCAGCCCCAGCATTTT.

The J gene is TRBJ2-3, the V gene TRBV19; D gene unclear. CDR1 and CDR2 (germline): LNHDA, SQIVND (reference sequence). Trimming cost V 6 bases and J 5 bases, with 12 bases left between them. The CDR3 totals 13 residues. The DNA for the CDR3 is TGTGCCAGTAGCCTGGCCCCCCGAGATACGCAGTATTTT. It yields the protein CASSLAPRDTQYF.

The chain recombines TRBV21-1 with TRBJ2-1; TRBD2, the table's D call, was not compared with the DNA. TRBV21-1 is a recognized pseudogene. The CDR3 totals 16 residues. CDR3 sequence reads: CASSRTSRSSYNEQFF. For the CDR3, the DNA is TGTGCCAGCAGCAGGACTAGCAGAAGCTCCTACAATGAGCAGTTCTTC.

The chain employs TRBV7-8 and TRBJ1-1, with no clear D. V lost 4 bases, J lost 0 bases, and 12 bases lay in between. The CDR3 contains 15 residues. Germline V gives CDR1 SGHVS, CDR2 FQNEAQ. The CDR3 DNA follows: TGTGCCAGCAGCTCGATGGGCGGCCTGAACACTGAAGCTTTCTTT. Protein: CASSSMGGLNTEAFF.

V usage is TRBV7-2 and J usage is TRBJ1-2, with D possibly matching TRBD1 (6 bases). The V end was cut by 0 bases, the J end by 4 bases, with 15 bases between. Germline V gene data show CDR1 as SGHTA and CDR2 as FQGNSA. The CDR3 totals 16 residues. Here the CDR3 DNA reads TGTGCCAGCAGCTTAGCGTTCGGGGGGCTCGGCTATGGCTACACCTTC. As protein: CASSLAFGGLGYGYTF.

The rearrangement joins TRBV6-6 to TRBJ1-2, with TRBD1 matching 7 bases. The CDR3 totals 16 residues. V was clipped by 0 bases and J by 8 bases; unmatched bases: 12. Germline V gives CDR1 MNHNY, CDR2 SVGAGI (reference sequence). CDR3 sequence reads: CASSYSGLEGAEGYTF. The CDR3 region has the DNA TGTGCCAGCAGTTACTCGGGATTGGAGGGGGCGGAGGGCTACACCTTC.

This chain connects TRBV19 to TRBJ2-3; TRBD2 matches 9 bases. The V gene's germline CDR1 is LNHDA and CDR2 SQIVND (reference sequence). CDR3 length: 16 amino acids. Trimming cost V 7 bases and J 2 bases; bases outside gene matches: 10. DNA of the CDR3: TGTGCCAGTAACCCCCGGACTAGCGCCCACACAGATACGCAGTATTTT. Its translation: CASNPRTSAHTDTQYF.

The genes are TRBV18 and TRBJ2-2, with a weak D call TRBD1 (5 bases). The CDR3 length is 15 residues. Germline values: CDR1 KGHSH, CDR2 LQKENI. Trimming removed 3 bases at V and 5 bases at J, with 13 bases between. The CDR3 protein is CASSPQGIGTGELFF. CDR3 DNA sequence: TGTGCCAGCTCACCTCAGGGTATTGGGACCGGGGAGCTGTTTTTT.

The genes are TRBV3-1 (or the pseudogene TRBV3-2) and TRBJ2-7; D is unclear. V was pared by 6 bases and J by 0 bases, with 15 bases between. The CDR3 spans 15 residues. The germline V gene has CDR1 LGHDT and CDR2 YNNKEL (reference sequence). CDR3 sequence reads: CASSPLGGYSYEQYF. The CDR3 bases are TGTGCCAGCAGTCCATTGGGCGGATACTCCTACGAGCAGTACTTC.

The genes are TRBV25-1 and TRBJ1-2, with D perhaps TRBD1 (6 bases). Deletions cut 1 base from V and 0 bases from J, with 9 bases between. Germline CDR1 MGHDK, CDR2 SYGVNS. The CDR3 totals 15 residues. The CDR3 loop reads CASSELTGTNYGYTF. CDR3 DNA: TGTGCCAGCAGTGAATTAACAGGGACTAACTATGGCTACACCTTC.

The genes are TRBV18 and TRBJ2-5, with unresolved D. Germline V lookup: CDR1 KGHSH, CDR2 LQKENI. The ends were cut back, 1 base at V and 2 bases at J, with 5 bases in the middle. The CDR3 runs 13 residues. CDR3 coding DNA: TGTGCCAGCTCACCACAACGGCAAGAGACCCAGTACTTC. Translated, it gives CASSPQRQETQYF.

V gene TRBV11-2 combines with J gene TRBJ2-7; D not certain. CDR3 size: 12 residues. V lost 5 bases, J lost 6 bases, and 11 bases lay in between. Germline lookup yields CDR1 SGHAT and CDR2 FQNNGV. The CDR3 sequence: CASSPPWGEQYF. The CDR3 nucleotides read TGTGCCAGCAGCCCCCCCTGGGGCGAGCAGTACTTC.

V usage is TRBV4-2 and J usage is TRBJ1-4; 10 bases are a match to TRBD1. CDR3 length equals 16 residues. Germline CDR1 LGHNA, CDR2 YNFKEQ. The V gene end was trimmed by 0 bases and the J gene end by 5 bases; junction bases not matched to a gene: 3. The CDR3 loop is CASSQEGGQGNEKLFF. CDR3 in DNA: TGTGCCAGCAGCCAAGAGGGGGGACAGGGGAATGAAAAACTGTTTTTT.

The J gene is TRBJ2-1, the V gene TRBV6-4; D not resolved. The CDR3 spans 13 residues. CDR1 and CDR2 (germline): MRHNA, SNTAGT. Written as DNA, the CDR3 is TGTGCTAACAGTCATAGGCCGAACAATGAGCAGTTCTTC. As protein: CANSHRPNNEQFF.